The 16 T cell receptor beta chains reported below all come from one sample, sequenced in a study of T cell responses to AZD1222 COVID-19 vaccine. Profiled with immunoSEQ multiplex PCR; TCRdb holds only in-frame clones, not every one. Of around 140,000 clones listed, 93% are singletons. The source was peripheral blood, collected on day 0 of AZD1222 vaccination. The receptors come from an adult in good health.

The chain uses TRBV27 and TRBJ1-4, with 9 positions matching TRBD1. Germline V CDR1 and CDR2: MNHEY, SMNVEV (reference sequence). Germline trimming cut 6 bases from V and 0 bases from J; bases unmatched to any gene: 14. The CDR3 sequence is 19 residues long. CDR3 sequence reads: CASSRFRDRALPTNEKLFF. In nucleotides, the CDR3 is TGTGCCAGCAGCCGATTCCGGGACAGGGCGTTACCAACTAATGAAAAACTGTTTTTT.

The chain has TRBV13 and TRBJ1-6; the D is unclear. The CDR3 contains 14 residues. The V gene's germline CDR1 is PRHDT and CDR2 FYEKMQ (reference sequence). V was cut by 5 bases and J by 10 bases, with 15 bases left in between. CDR3 residues: CASSLGPQGSPLHF. The DNA of the CDR3 is TGTGCCAGCAGCCTCGGCCCCCAAGGGTCACCCCTCCACTTT.

The chain recombines TRBV19 with TRBJ1-4, with 8 bases lining up with TRBD1. CDR3 length: 16 residues. CDR1 is LNHDA, CDR2 SQIVND, per germline (reference sequence). V was clipped by 5 bases and J by 7 bases; unmatched bases: 12. This CDR3 reads CASSVGQGYVGEKLFF. The CDR3 region has the DNA TGTGCCAGTAGTGTTGGACAGGGATATGTGGGTGAAAAACTGTTTTTT. The variable domain in full, completed from reference TRBV19 and TRBJ1-4, reads DGGITQSPKYLFRKEGQNVTLSCEQNLNHDAMYWYRQDPGQGLRLIYYSQIVNDFQKGDIAEGYSVSREKKESFPLTVTSAQKNPTAFYLCASSVGQGYVGEKLFFGSGTQLSVL.

The rearrangement uses TRBV5-1 and TRBJ2-5, with TRBD1 matching 9 bases. This CDR3 is built from 15 residues. CDR1 SGHRS and CDR2 YFSETQ come from the germline V gene. Losses at the gene ends were 3 bases for V and 5 bases for J; bases not matched to a gene: 8. The CDR3 is CASSWGTGNVETQYF. As DNA, the CDR3 is TGCGCCAGCAGCTGGGGGACAGGGAACGTGGAGACCCAGTACTTC.

This clone is a singleton in its sample. V usage is TRBV19 and J usage is TRBJ1-4; D is uncertain. Trimming removed 5 bases at V and 8 bases at J, with 9 bases between. Germline V CDR1 and CDR2: LNHDA, SQIVND (reference sequence). The CDR3 consists of 12 residues. The CDR3 nucleotides read TGTGCCAGTAGTGGAGTTTGGGAAAAACTGTTTTTT. Its protein product is CASSGVWEKLFF.

The genes are TRBV25-1 and TRBJ2-1; TRBD2 matches at 12 bases. V lost 2 bases, J lost 3 bases, and 2 bases stayed unmatched. This CDR3 spans 16 amino acids. The germline CDR1 and CDR2 sequences are MGHDK and SYGVNS. CDR3 coding DNA: TGTGCCAGCAGTGAAGTGGGACTAGCGGGCTACAATGAGCAGTTCTTC. This gives the protein CASSEVGLAGYNEQFF.

This rearrangement joins TRBV2 to TRBJ2-5; 9 bases agree with TRBD1. Germline V gene sequence: CDR1 SNHLY, CDR2 FYNNEI. Trimming removed 6 bases from V and 7 bases from J; junction bases left unmatched: 12. There are 15 residues in the CDR3. The CDR3 DNA reads as TGTGCCAGCAGACCCGACAGGGGGGTAGCGGTGACCCAGTACTTC. Amino acids: CASRPDRGVAVTQYF.

The chain joins TRBV5-4 to TRBJ2-2; tentatively, D is TRBD2 (6 bases). Looked up from germline, CDR1 is SGHNT and CDR2 is YYREEE (reference sequence). There are 15 residues in the CDR3. V lost 2 bases, J lost 3 bases, and 11 bases lay in between. This chain's CDR3 is CASSLRREDTGELFF. CDR3 sequence (DNA): TGTGCCAGCAGCTTAAGGAGGGAGGACACCGGGGAGCTGTTTTTT. The full variable domain, in which reference TRBV5-4 and TRBJ2-2 provide the parts outside the CDR3, is ETGVTQSPTHLIKTRGQQVTLRCSSQSGHNTVSWYQQALGQGPQFIFQYYREEENGRGNFPPRFSGLQFPNYSSELNVNALELDDSALYLCASSLRREDTGELFFGEGSRLTVL.

The V gene is TRBV7-9, the J gene TRBJ2-7; D is uncertain. V dropped 1 base and J dropped 2 bases, with 9 bases sitting between them. Germline values: CDR1 SEHNR, CDR2 FQNEAQ (reference sequence). This CDR3 is 14 amino acids long. Here the CDR3 reads CASSLGGPTYEQYF. CDR3 nucleotides: TGTGCCAGCAGCTTAGGAGGTCCCACCTACGAGCAGTACTTC.

The chain carries TRBV27 and TRBJ2-1, with 12 nucleotides matching TRBD2. V was clipped by 6 bases and J by 4 bases; unmatched bases: 1. Germline CDR1 is MNHEY and CDR2 is SMNVEV (reference sequence). The CDR3 spans 14 residues. CDR3 bases: TGTGCCAGCAGACTAGCGGGGGGTTACAATGAGCAGTTCTTC. It encodes CASRLAGGYNEQFF.

The CDR3 DNA sequence: TGTGCCAGCAGCCAAGGAGTCCCAGGGGGCGAGGGAAACACCATATATTTT. Translated, it gives CASSQGVPGGEGNTIYF. The chain joins TRBV3-1 (or the pseudogene TRBV3-2) to TRBJ1-3, with 8 bases lining up with TRBD1. The trim removed 1 base at V and 4 bases at J, leaving 9 bases unmatched. The germline V gene has CDR1 LGHDT and CDR2 YNNKEL (reference sequence). CDR3 length: 17 residues.

V gene TRBV6-5 combines with J gene TRBJ2-3; D gene unclear. The CDR3 covers 15 residues. Looked up from germline, CDR1 is MNHEY and CDR2 is SVGAGI. The V end was cut by 0 bases, the J end by 1 base, with 8 bases between. The CDR3 DNA reads TGTGCCAGCAGTTACTCGCGGTATGGCACAGATACGCAGTATTTT. Its protein product is CASSYSRYGTDTQYF.

The chain carries TRBV5-6 and TRBJ1-6; TRBD1 aligns across 8 bases. The CDR3 is made up of 16 amino acids. With 3 bases clipped from V and 7 bases from J, the junction kept 9 bases outside the gene matches. CDR1 and CDR2 (germline): SGHDT, YYEEEE. CDR3 coding DNA: TGTGCCAGCAGCTGGGGGACAGGCGAGGACAATTCACCCCTCCACTTT. It encodes CASSWGTGEDNSPLHF.

This rearrangement joins TRBV6-5 to TRBJ1-2; 10 bases are a match to TRBD1. Germline CDR1 MNHEY, CDR2 SVGAGI. The CDR3 is 15 amino acids. Unmatched junction bases numbered 9, after V lost 10 bases and J lost 1 base. The CDR3 region has the DNA TGTGCCACCCGGACAGGGGGAAGAATTAACTATGGCTACACCTTC. Encoded protein: CATRTGGRINYGYTF.

The chain has TRBV6-5 and TRBJ2-6; the D is unclear. Trimming left V 4 bases short and J 0 bases short, with 10 bases between. In germline, CDR1 is MNHEY, CDR2 SVGAGI. This CDR3 region has 16 residues. CDR3 region: CASSLVRASGANVLTF. Written as DNA, the CDR3 is TGTGCCAGCAGTTTAGTTAGGGCCTCTGGGGCCAACGTCCTGACTTTC.

V gene TRBV19 combines with J gene TRBJ2-3; TRBD2 matches 7 bases. CDR3 length: 15 residues. Germline-derived CDR1 and CDR2 are LNHDA and SQIVND (reference sequence). J lost 3 bases, V lost 5 bases, and 8 bases had no gene match. For the CDR3, the DNA is TGTGCCAGTAGTCTCCAGCGGGATTTTACAGATACGCAGTATTTT. Protein sequence: CASSLQRDFTDTQYF. Drawing the rest from reference TRBV19 and TRBJ2-3, the complete variable domain is DGGITQSPKYLFRKEGQNVTLSCEQNLNHDAMYWYRQDPGQGLRLIYYSQIVNDFQKGDIAEGYSVSREKKESFPLTVTSAQKNPTAFYLCASSLQRDFTDTQYFGPGTRLTVL.